What follows is one T cell receptor beta chain and its context. PCR was performed using 60 Vbeta and 13 Jbeta primers. Repertoires were generated with immunoSEQ multiplex PCR, while TCRdb's copy carries only in-frame clones and drops some. Here the sample spans approximately 130,000 clones, 79% being singletons. The sample comes from a study of cytomegalovirus exposure and HLA in healthy donors. For the study at large: The Caucasian-associated ancestry cluster held roughly 80% of around 380 genotyped donors.

What was sequenced was PBMCs. This receptor was taken from a male donor in good health and CMV-seronegative.

Here the CDR3 DNA reads TGTGCCACACTAGCGGGGGGTTCCCCTACGCAGTATTTT. It specifies CATLAGGSPTQYF. J is TRBJ2-3 and V is TRBV10-3, with 12 bases fitting TRBD2. Germline V CDR1 and CDR2: ENHRY, SYGVKD. The CDR3 runs 13 residues. The trim removed 10 bases at V and 8 bases at J, leaving 7 bases unmatched.